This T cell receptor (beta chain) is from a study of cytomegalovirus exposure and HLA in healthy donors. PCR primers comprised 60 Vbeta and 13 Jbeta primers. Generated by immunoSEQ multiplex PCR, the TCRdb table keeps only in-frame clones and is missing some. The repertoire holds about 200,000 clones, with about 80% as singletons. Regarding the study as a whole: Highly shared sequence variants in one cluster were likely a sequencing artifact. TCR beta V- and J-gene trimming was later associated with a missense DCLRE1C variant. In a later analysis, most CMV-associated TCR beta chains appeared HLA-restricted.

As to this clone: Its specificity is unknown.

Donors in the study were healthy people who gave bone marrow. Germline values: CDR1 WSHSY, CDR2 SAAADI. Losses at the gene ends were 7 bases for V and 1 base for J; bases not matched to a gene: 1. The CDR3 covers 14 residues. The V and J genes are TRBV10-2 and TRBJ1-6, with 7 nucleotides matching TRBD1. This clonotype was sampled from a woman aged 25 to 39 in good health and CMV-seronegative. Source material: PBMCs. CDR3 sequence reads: CASMGQSYNSPLHF. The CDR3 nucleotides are TGCGCCAGCATGGGACAGTCCTATAATTCACCCCTCCACTTT.